This T cell receptor (beta chain) derives from a study of blood T cell repertoires in COVID-19. Study details: The United States, Italy and Spain supplied acute and convalescent COVID-19 samples. The analysed material was cDNA or gDNA that came from T cells, B-cell-depleted T cells, or PBMCs.

The CDR3 is 15 residues long. V lost 5 bases to trimming and J lost 2 bases, with 16 bases between them. CDR1 and CDR2 from the germline V gene are SGHNT and YYREEE (reference sequence). As processed by the authors: Amplifying reference gene primers gave estimates of nucleated cell counts. Generated by immunoSEQ multiplex PCR, the TCRdb table keeps only in-frame clones and is missing some. The DNA was the basis for D and trimming; V, J and clone size are from that table. This table holds around 260,000 clones, about 87% found once. This receptor was taken from a man aged 55 to 70 who had recovered from COVID-19. This chain connects TRBV5-4 to TRBJ1-2; D not certain. The sample consisted of peripheral blood. CDR3 amino acids: CASRQRTVQNYGYTF. For the CDR3, the DNA is TGTGCCAGCAGACAACGCACAGTCCAAAACTATGGCTACACCTTC.